The sequence of this TCR beta chain was determined in a study of OX40 agonist ivuxolimab in advanced cancers. Germline trimming cut 1 base from V and 0 bases from J; bases unmatched to any gene: 9. The germline V gene has CDR1 MGHRA and CDR2 YSYEKL. CDR3 length: 19 residues. TCRdb's copy holds only in-frame clones and misses some; the assay was immunoSEQ multiplex PCR. The data show approximately 65,000 clones, with approximately 88% seen just once and just over 0.75% held by the top ten. This TCR derives from an adult with an advanced solid tumor such as melanoma, head and neck, liver or kidney cancer. This chain links TRBV4-1 with TRBJ2-1; 10 bases fit TRBD2. The material sequenced was CD4+ or CD8+ T cells sorted from blood, taken in a trial of the OX40 agonist ivuxolimab. For the CDR3, the DNA is TGCGCCAGCAGCCAAGTAAATAGCGGGGGGACGAGCTCCTACAATGAGCAGTTCTTC. This codes for CASSQVNSGGTSSYNEQFF.